A selection of T cell receptor beta chains follows, all from one sample in a study of blood T cell repertoires in COVID-19. Method: immunoSEQ multiplex PCR; TCRdb's copy keeps in-frame clones and lacks some. The data show approximately 250,000 clones, about 90% seen once. Sequencing was carried out using PBMCs or T cells enriched from blood (not recorded which). The receptors derive from a woman younger than 45 with acute COVID-19. The CDR3 runs from the conserved cysteine through the conserved F or W. D genes are given only for firm matches. The size field is filled for only some rows; it gives once, few, many or a size class.

j_gene,v_gene,d_gene,abundance,CDR3nt,CDR3aa
TRBJ2-7,TRBV10-1,TRBD1,NA,TGCGCCAGCAGTGGAGAGATCCGGGACAGGCCACTTTTCCCCCTCTACGAGCAGTACTTC,CASSGEIRDRPLFPLYEQYF
TRBJ1-1,TRBV2,NA,few,TGTGCCAGCAGTGAATCTAGAGGCACTGAAGCTTTCTTT,CASSESRGTEAFF
TRBJ2-4,TRBV6-2/TRBV6-3,TRBD2,few,TGTGCCAGCAGTGAGGGACTAGCGGGAGGTACCAAAAACATTCAGTACTTC,CASSEGLAGGTKNIQYF
TRBJ2-1,TRBV11-1,NA,NA,TGTGCCAGCAGCTCGGGCGCCCCGGGGAATGAGCAGTTCTTC,CASSSGAPGNEQFF
TRBJ2-4,TRBV3-1/TRBV3-2,TRBD1,NA,TGTGCCAGCAGCCGGACAGGGGAACTAGCCAAAAACATTCAGTACTTC,CASSRTGELAKNIQYF
TRBJ2-7,TRBV28,NA,NA,TGTGCCAGCAGCCTGACTTCAAGCTACGAGCAGTACTTC,CASSLTSSYEQYF
TRBJ2-3,TRBV28,NA,once,TGTGCCAGCAGTTTACTCAGGGGAAGCACAGATACGCAGTATTTT,CASSLLRGSTDTQYF
TRBJ1-1,TRBV7-9,NA,NA,TGTGCCAGCAGCCTGCGGGACCAAAACACTGAAGCTTTCTTT,CASSLRDQNTEAFF
TRBJ1-1,TRBV10-1,TRBD1,NA,TGCGCCAGCAGTCCTAAGACAGGGAGGCGCACTGAAGCTTTCTTT,CASSPKTGRRTEAFF
TRBJ2-7,TRBV5-1,NA,few,TGCGCCAGCAGCCTATATGGACAGTACGAGCAGTACTTC,CASSLYGQYEQYF
TRBJ2-1,TRBV25-1,TRBD2,NA,TGTGCCAGCAGTGATCCTAGCGGACCCTACAATGAGCAGTTCTTC,CASSDPSGPYNEQFF
TRBJ1-5,TRBV2,TRBD1,NA,TGTGCCAGTCGCTTCCTCGCGGGGCCAGGACAGGGTAATCAGCCCCAGCATTTT,CASRFLAGPGQGNQPQHF
TRBJ2-7,TRBV5-1,NA,NA,TGCGCCAGCAGTAACCAGGGCTCCTACGAGCAGTACTTC,CASSNQGSYEQYF
TRBJ1-2,TRBV6-1,NA,NA,TGTGCCAGCAGTGAACCTGTTAACACAGCTTCCGGCTACACCTTC,CASSEPVNTASGYTF
TRBJ2-7,TRBV18,NA,NA,TGTGCCAGCTCACCGGGAGCGTCCTACGAGCAGTACTTC,CASSPGASYEQYF
TRBJ2-7,TRBV11-2,TRBD2,once,TGTGCCAGCAGCCCCGGACTAGCGTACTACGAGCAGTACTTC,CASSPGLAYYEQYF
TRBJ2-1,TRBV7-9,NA,NA,TGTGCCAGCCATGAACAGGGTCTCCATGAGCAGTTCTTC,CASHEQGLHEQFF
TRBJ2-7,TRBV4-1,NA,NA,TGCGCCAGCAGCCAAGATTCCCTCGGTCCTTCCTACGAGCAGTACTTC,CASSQDSLGPSYEQYF
TRBJ1-1,TRBV29-1,NA,NA,TGCAGCGTTGTAGGGGCGACTGAAGCTTTCTTT,CSVVGATEAFF
TRBJ1-2,TRBV3-1/TRBV3-2,TRBD1,NA,TGTGCCTGTCGGGACCCTGGACAGGGGGCTCATGGCTACACCTTC,CACRDPGQGAHGYTF
TRBJ1-5,TRBV5-6,TRBD1,NA,TGTGCCAGCAGCTTGGGCGACGGGACAGGGGTGAATCAGCCCCAGCATTTT,CASSLGDGTGVNQPQHF
TRBJ2-7,TRBV27,TRBD1,once,TGTGCCAGCAGCAAAACAGGGGGCAAGTACTTC,CASSKTGGKYF
TRBJ2-5,TRBV7-2,TRBD2,NA,TGTGCCAGCAGCTTATGGATAGCGGGGGGGGAAGAGACCCAGTACTTC,CASSLWIAGGEETQYF
TRBJ2-1,TRBV28,TRBD2,NA,TGTGCCAGCAGCCTTCTAGCGGGAGGGGAGTTGCAGTTCTTC,CASSLLAGGELQFF
TRBJ2-5,TRBV10-3,NA,NA,TGTGCCATCAGTGAGTCTAGCGAGACCCAGTACTTC,CAISESSETQYF
TRBJ2-7,TRBV7-8,TRBD1,once,TGTGCCAGCAGCTGGACAGGGGGCCACGAGCAGTACTTC,CASSWTGGHEQYF
TRBJ2-1,TRBV10-1,TRBD1,once,TGCGCCAGCAGTCCGGGACAGGGATATTTTGGAAGAGACAATGAGCAGTTCTTC,CASSPGQGYFGRDNEQFF
TRBJ2-7,TRBV11-2,TRBD2,once,TGTGCCAGCAGCTTATATAGCGGGAATTACGAGCAGTACTTC,CASSLYSGNYEQYF
TRBJ2-7,TRBV2,TRBD2,NA,TGTGCCAGCATCCCACGGGGGGTTTCTACCTACGAGCAGTACTTC,CASIPRGVSTYEQYF
TRBJ2-4,TRBV28,TRBD2,few,TGTGCCAGCAGTTTTGTCGTGGCGCAGGGGTCGGCTAGCGGGAGACGAAACATTCAGTACTTC,CASSFVVAQGSASGRRNIQYF
TRBJ2-5,TRBV2,TRBD2,NA,TGTGCCAGCAGTCCCGGACTAGGAGAGACCCAGTACTTC,CASSPGLGETQYF
TRBJ2-3,TRBV7-7,NA,NA,TGTGCTAGCAGCTTAGGTCCTAGGACAAGTCTTAGCACAGATACGCAGTATTTT,CASSLGPRTSLSTDTQYF
TRBJ2-1,TRBV10-3,TRBD2,NA,TGTGCCATCAGTGTTTCCCTAGCGGGAGCTTACAATGAGCAGTTCTTC,CAISVSLAGAYNEQFF
TRBJ2-3,TRBV24-1,NA,NA,TGTGCCACCAGTGATTTCGGCCAGGGTACCACAGATACGCAGTATTTT,CATSDFGQGTTDTQYF
TRBJ2-2,TRBV4-3,NA,NA,TGCGCCAGCAGCCCTGAGGGGGGGTCTGGGGAGCTGTTTTTT,CASSPEGGSGELFF
TRBJ2-1,TRBV7-7,TRBD2,NA,TGTGCTAGCAGCTTAGAAGTACCGCAAGACGGACTAGTGGGCAATGAGCAGTTCTTC,CASSLEVPQDGLVGNEQFF
TRBJ2-7,TRBV28,TRBD2,NA,TGTGCCAGCAGCTTGGATCCTAGCGGTGGCAAATACGAGCAGTACTTC,CASSLDPSGGKYEQYF
TRBJ2-1,TRBV15,TRBD2,NA,TGTGCCACCAGCAGAGACCTGACTAGCGGGCTCTCCTACAATGAGCAGTTCTTC,CATSRDLTSGLSYNEQFF
TRBJ2-3,TRBV29-1,NA,NA,TGCAGCGTGGCGGACAGGGAGGGCCGGAGCACAGATACGCAGTATTTT,CSVADREGRSTDTQYF
TRBJ1-2,TRBV11-1,NA,NA,TGTGCCAGCAGCTCCTCGTCCTATGGCTACACCTTC,CASSSSSYGYTF
TRBJ2-4,TRBV11-2,NA,once,TGTGCCAGCAGTCCCATGCCGGGGGAGGCCTTAGCCAAAAACATTCAGTACTTC,CASSPMPGEALAKNIQYF
TRBJ1-1,TRBV5-1,NA,NA,TGCGCCAGCAGCTTCGGAGAGAACACTGAAGCTTTCTTT,CASSFGENTEAFF
TRBJ2-3,TRBV28,NA,NA,TGTGCCAGCAGTTCGGGAAGCACAGATACGCAGTATTTT,CASSSGSTDTQYF
TRBJ2-1,TRBV5-6,NA,NA,TGTGCCAGCAGCTTTACAGCATACAATGAGCAGTTCTTC,CASSFTAYNEQFF
TRBJ2-7,TRBV6-5,NA,NA,TGTGCCAGCAGTTATGGCGGCCCCACCTACGAGCAGTACTTC,CASSYGGPTYEQYF
TRBJ2-2,TRBV7-8,NA,NA,TGTGCCAGCAGCTTAGGGGCCAGCGGTGGCACCGGGGAGCTGTTTTTT,CASSLGASGGTGELFF